A selection of T cell receptor beta chains follows, all from one sample in a study of response to subunit inactivated influenza vaccine. TCRdb used MiXCR to reprocess the RT-PCR reads, holding one entry per CDR3 protein. The sample includes roughly 710,000 distinct CDR3 sequences, about 15% of them seen just once. The specimen was PBMCs from blood, collected around 15 days before vaccination. Source of these receptors: a man in his fifties who received an inactivated influenza vaccine. Both conserved end residues are part of each CDR3. The D gene is left open where the match is weak. The size entry is marked missing in some rows and otherwise reads once, few, many or a size class.

TGTGCCAGCAGCTTGTACCAAGAGACCCAGTACTTC CASSLYQETQYF many TRBJ2-5 - TRBV7-9
TGTGCCAGCAGCTCCCGTGCCTCTTACGAGCAGTACTTC CASSSRASYEQYF many TRBJ2-7 - TRBV13
TGCGCCAGCAGCAGGGGACAAGTAAGTGACGAGCAGTACTTC CASSRGQVSDEQYF many TRBJ2-7 - TRBV5-1
TGTGCCAGCAGCTTAGGGGACAGGGGAGGCGAGCAGTACTTC CASSLGDRGGEQYF many TRBJ2-7 TRBD1 TRBV11-2
TGTGCCAGCAGCGTAGCACGATCCGCGAACACCGGGGAGCTGTTTTTT CASSVARSANTGELFF many TRBJ2-2 - TRBV9
TGTGCCAGCAGCTTAAGACCGGGACAGACCTACGAGCAGTACTTC CASSLRPGQTYEQYF many TRBJ2-7 TRBD1 TRBV7-2
TGTGCCAGCAGCTTTTCTGGACCTTACTACGAGCAGTACTTC CASSFSGPYYEQYF many TRBJ2-7 - TRBV7-2
TGCGCCAGCAGCCAGATGGACAGCATCTCTGGAAACACCATATATTTT CASSQMDSISGNTIYF many TRBJ1-3 - TRBV4-3
TGTGCCAGCAGTATCACGACAGTGACCTACGAGCAGTACTTC CASSITTVTYEQYF - TRBJ2-7 - TRBV7-8
TGTGCCAGCAGCTCGAAACGTATAGCGGGAGGGTTAGATACGCAGTATTTT CASSSKRIAGGLDTQYF few TRBJ2-3 TRBD2 TRBV7-2
TGTGCCAGCAGCCGACTAGCGGGAGAGCAGTACTTC CASSRLAGEQYF few TRBJ2-7 TRBD2 TRBV2
TGTGCCAGCAGCTTAGGCACCTGGGCCGGGGAGCTGTTTTTT CASSLGTWAGELFF - TRBJ2-2 - TRBV5-4
TGTGCCAGCAGCTTAGGTTTGGACAAATACAATGAGCAGTTCTTC CASSLGLDKYNEQFF few TRBJ2-1 - TRBV7-8
TGCAGCGTTGTAGGGAGGGACGGGCAGTTCTTC CSVVGRDGQFF few TRBJ2-1 TRBD2 TRBV29-1
TGTGCCAGCTCACCGGACAGCGGATACGAGCAGTACTTC CASSPDSGYEQYF - TRBJ2-7 - TRBV18
TGCAGTGCTCTCCGGACTAGCGGGGGGGCCGGGGAGACCCAGTACTTC CSALRTSGGAGETQYF - TRBJ2-5 TRBD2 TRBV20-1
TGTGCCACGTCACCTCAGGCTCGGGAGACCCAGTACTTC CATSPQARETQYF - TRBJ2-5 - TRBV7-8
TGTGCCAGCAGGTCAACACCTTACGAGCAGTACTTC CASRSTPYEQYF - TRBJ2-7 - TRBV7-2
TGTGCCAGTAGTATAGTCGGTGACAATGAGCAGTTCTTC CASSIVGDNEQFF few TRBJ2-1 - TRBV19
TGTGCCAGCAGCCAAGGGACCAGGGGTCCCCTCAATGAGCAGTTCTTC CASSQGTRGPLNEQFF many TRBJ2-1 - TRBV4-2
TGTGCCAGCAGCTCGACTAGCTCTACGCAGTATTTT CASSSTSSTQYF few TRBJ2-3 TRBD2 TRBV27
TGTGCCAGCAGGCCGGGACTCACTCCCTACGAGCAGTACTTC CASRPGLTPYEQYF - TRBJ2-7 - TRBV2
TGTGCCAGCAGCCCCGGGGGACCCTATGGCTACACCTTC CASSPGGPYGYTF - TRBJ1-2 - TRBV3-1
TGTGCCAGCAGCCGGGCAGCGTCACCCCTCCACTTT CASSRAASPLHF - TRBJ1-6 - TRBV14
TGTGCCAGCTCACTAAATACGGGCTCCTACAATGAGCAGTTCTTC CASSLNTGSYNEQFF - TRBJ2-1 - TRBV18
TGCGCCAGCAGCCAAGATGCGGGGAGCTCCTACAATGAGCAGTTCTTC CASSQDAGSSYNEQFF many TRBJ2-1 - TRBV4-1
TGCGCCAGCACGGCCAGGGCCTATGCTCAGCCCCAGCATTTT CASTARAYAQPQHF - TRBJ1-5 - TRBV10-1
TGTGCCAGCAGTCGGCTTCTTGCGGGATATCGGAATGAGCAGTTCTTC CASSRLLAGYRNEQFF - TRBJ2-1 - TRBV7-2
TGCGCCAGCAGCCGCATCGGGGACAGGGGCTATGGCTACACCTTC CASSRIGDRGYGYTF - TRBJ1-2 TRBD1 TRBV4-3
TGTGCCAGCAGCAAGCACGGACAGGGATGGTGGTCCGGGGAGCTGTTTTTT CASSKHGQGWWSGELFF few TRBJ2-2 TRBD1 TRBV7-8
TGCAGTGCCAGGCGTGGGAACGGCGGGGAGCTGTTTTTT CSARRGNGGELFF many TRBJ2-2 - TRBV20-1
TGTGCCAGCAGCTTCTACCCCGGGGCCAATCAGCCCCAGCATTTT CASSFYPGANQPQHF few TRBJ1-5 - TRBV11-2
TGCAGCGTTGAAGAGGGGGCTAATGGCTACACCTTC CSVEEGANGYTF - TRBJ1-2 - TRBV29-1
TGTGCCAGCAGACAAGCCGGAAGACAAGGCGAAAAACTGTTTTTT CASRQAGRQGEKLFF once TRBJ1-4 - TRBV7-2
TGTGCCAGCAGGGGAGAACATAGCAATCAGCCCCAGCATTTT CASRGEHSNQPQHF few TRBJ1-5 - TRBV7-2
TGTGCCAGCAGGTCGACTAGCGGGAATTCCGAGCAGTACTTC CASRSTSGNSEQYF - TRBJ2-7 TRBD2 TRBV28
TGTGCCAGCTCGATGACCTCTGGGGCCAACGTCCTGACTTTC CASSMTSGANVLTF few TRBJ2-6 - TRBV27
TGCAGCGTTGAAGGGGGGTATGGGCCAGTTGGCTACACCTTC CSVEGGYGPVGYTF - TRBJ1-2 - TRBV29-1
TGTGCCGGGTGCGGGACCAAAAACATTCAGTACTTC CAGCGTKNIQYF - TRBJ2-4 - TRBV4-2
TGCGCCAGCAGCCCGCAGACAGGGGGCGAGCAGTACTTC CASSPQTGGEQYF - TRBJ2-7 TRBD1 TRBV4-3
TGCGCCAGCAGCCAAAAACAGGGGAACGGGGAGCTGTTTTTT CASSQKQGNGELFF few TRBJ2-2 TRBD1 TRBV4-3
TGCGCCAGCAGCCAAGATCTAACAGGGACCGGGGAGCTGTTTTTT CASSQDLTGTGELFF once TRBJ2-2 - TRBV4-3
TGCGCCAGCAGCCAAGGGCACGCAGGGGGCTCCTACAATGAGCAGTTCTTC CASSQGHAGGSYNEQFF - TRBJ2-1 TRBD1 TRBV4-1
TGTGCCAGCAGCTTGGTAAGTTGGGAAGACACCTACGAGCAGTACTTC CASSLVSWEDTYEQYF - TRBJ2-7 - TRBV5-6
TGTGCCAGCAGTTTTAGGGGAGAAACGAAAAGGAACGAGCAGTACTTC CASSFRGETKRNEQYF many TRBJ2-7 - TRBV12-3/TRBV12-4
TGTGCCACCAGCAGCAGACAGGGGATGAACACTGAAGCTTTCTTT CATSSRQGMNTEAFF - TRBJ1-1 TRBD1 TRBV15
TGTGCCAGCAGCCTTTCCAGACTAGTGAAAAGCTCCTACAATGAGCAGTTCTTC CASSLSRLVKSSYNEQFF few TRBJ2-1 - TRBV14
TGCAGTGCTAGAGTCCCGAGGACGGGACCAACCATGGGAGAGACCCAGTACTTC CSARVPRTGPTMGETQYF - TRBJ2-5 - TRBV20-1
TGTGCCAGCAGCCCTTTTGGGGGATCCCTTGAAGCTTTCTTT CASSPFGGSLEAFF - TRBJ1-1 - TRBV28
TGTGCCAGCAGTTTTGTCGGTAGCGGGGGGGCCCCAGATACGCAGTATTTT CASSFVGSGGAPDTQYF - TRBJ2-3 TRBD2 TRBV12-3/TRBV12-4
TGTGCCACCAGTCTAGGGGCTCAGCCCCAGCATTTT CATSLGAQPQHF many TRBJ1-5 - TRBV15
TGTGCCAGCAGCTTATCAGCGGAGACCCAGTACTTC CASSLSAETQYF few TRBJ2-5 - TRBV11-2
TGTGCCAGCAGCTTAACCCTGGGAGCGGGAGTCGACGAGCAGTACTTC CASSLTLGAGVDEQYF - TRBJ2-7 TRBD2 TRBV7-9
TGTGCCAGCAGCTGGGCCGGGGGGAACACTGAAGCTTTCTTT CASSWAGGNTEAFF few TRBJ1-1 - TRBV5-5
TGCGCCAACAGCTACGGACAGACGAACACTGAAGCTTTCTTT CANSYGQTNTEAFF - TRBJ1-1 - TRBV5-1
TGTGCCAGCAGCTTAATATCGTTTCGCGGCCGGGACAGGGGGAGATACGAGCAGTACTTC CASSLISFRGRDRGRYEQYF few TRBJ2-7 TRBD1 TRBV7-8
TGTGCCAGCAGGGTGCTGGGTCCAGGAAACACCATATATTTT CASRVLGPGNTIYF few TRBJ1-3 - TRBV12-3/TRBV12-4
TGCAGTGCTAGGGTCCCGGGGGGGCCGAGGGATACGCAGTATTTT CSARVPGGPRDTQYF - TRBJ2-3 TRBD2 TRBV20-1
TGCAGTGCTAGATTCTCGACAGGGCCAGTCAAAAACATTCAGTACTTC CSARFSTGPVKNIQYF few TRBJ2-4 TRBD1 TRBV20-1